These 9 T cell receptor beta chains share one sample of origin, sequenced in a study of identical twins. TCRdb independently ran MiXCR on the 5' RACE reads; one entry per CDR3 protein. The sample has roughly 1,500,000 distinct CDR3 sequences, about 30% seen once. The sequencing sample was made of cord blood. The receptor source for this set is a newborn girl in good health.

V gene TRBV9 combines with J gene TRBJ2-3; D not certain. The germline V gene encodes CDR1 SGDLS and CDR2 YYNGEE. V was cut by 7 bases and J by 0 bases, with 6 bases left in between. The CDR3 spans 12 residues. DNA for the CDR3: TGTGCCAGCGCGGCTAGCACAGATACGCAGTATTTT. Translating it yields CASAASTDTQYF.

The V gene is TRBV28, the J gene TRBJ2-3; 8 positions match TRBD1. V dropped 2 bases and J dropped 0; count of bases not matched to a gene: 7. CDR3 length: 17 residues. Germline CDR1 reads MDHEN; CDR2 reads SYDVKM. The CDR3 coding sequence is TGTGCCAGCAGTTTACCCCCGGGACAGGTTAGCACAGATACGCAGTATTTT. Its protein product is CASSLPPGQVSTDTQYF. The variable domain in full, with the rest retrieved from reference TRBV28 and TRBJ2-3, is DVKVTQSSRYLVKRTGEKVFLECVQDMDHENMFWYRQDPGLGLRLIYFSYDVKMKEKGDIPEGYSVSREKKERFSLILESASTNQTSMYLCASSLPPGQVSTDTQYFGPGTRLTVL.

This clonotype was observed many times. The V gene is TRBV5-1, the J gene TRBJ1-2, with D perhaps TRBD1 (5 bases). The ends were cut back, 4 bases at V and 6 bases at J, with 19 bases in the middle. This CDR3 spans 15 amino acids. Germline assignment: CDR1 SGHRS and CDR2 YFSETQ. The DNA for the CDR3 is TGCGCCAGCAGCCCTTCGGGACGGAGGGGCAATGGCTACACCTTC. Translation: CASSPSGRRGNGYTF.

This clonotype was seen only a few times. The chain joins TRBV7-9 to TRBJ1-2; 7 nucleotides match TRBD1. Germline-derived CDR1 and CDR2 are SEHNR and FQNEAQ (reference sequence). Germline trimming cut 3 bases from V and 6 bases from J; bases unmatched to any gene: 4. There are 13 residues in the CDR3. As DNA, the CDR3 is TGTGCCAGCAGCTTGGACAGGACCCATGGCTACACCTTC. Protein product: CASSLDRTHGYTF.

This clonotype was seen a handful of times. The chain has TRBV30 and TRBJ2-1; 8 nucleotides align to TRBD2. The CDR3 totals 14 residues. The junction had 0 bases not matched to a gene; V was cut back by 0 bases and J by 2 bases. Per the germline V gene, CDR1 is GTSNPN and CDR2 is SVGIG (reference sequence). CDR3 residues: CAWSVGGAYNEQFF. CDR3 DNA sequence: TGTGCCTGGAGTGTCGGGGGGGCCTACAATGAGCAGTTCTTC.

The J gene is TRBJ2-2, the V gene TRBV11-2; D is unresolved. Germline loops: CDR1 SGHAT, CDR2 FQNNGV. The CDR3 has 15 amino acids. Trimming removed 1 base from V and 4 bases from J, with 10 bases in between. The CDR3 region has the DNA TGTGCCAGCAGCTTAGCAGGAAGTACCACCGGGGAGCTGTTTTTT. It yields the protein CASSLAGSTTGELFF.

In this sample, this clonotype turned up many times. The gene calls are TRBV29-1 and TRBJ1-4, with D possibly TRBD1 on 6 matching bases. V lost 6 bases and J lost 4, with 15 bases in between. CDR1 and CDR2 from the germline V gene are SQVTM and ANQGSEA. This CDR3 region has 14 residues. The CDR3 protein is CSVSYRGGNEKLFF. Written as DNA, the CDR3 is TGCAGCGTCAGTTACCGAGGGGGTAATGAAAAACTGTTTTTT.

This clonotype was counted only a few times. The rearrangement links TRBV4-1 to TRBJ2-1, with D tentatively TRBD1 or TRBD2 (5 bases each). The CDR3 totals 15 residues. In germline, CDR1 is MGHRA, CDR2 YSYEKL. Deletions cut 1 base from V and 0 bases from J, with 7 bases between. The CDR3 is CASSQVGTSYNEQFF. The DNA for the CDR3 is TGCGCCAGCAGCCAAGTCGGGACCTCCTACAATGAGCAGTTCTTC.

The gene calls are TRBV5-1 and TRBJ1-1; D ambiguous. V was shortened by 2 bases and J by 7 bases, with 15 bases between the two germline ends. Germline CDR1 is SGHRS and CDR2 is YFSETQ. The CDR3 loop spans 14 amino acids. Written as DNA, the CDR3 is TGCGCCAGCAGCTTTAGTCAGGTCTACAATGAAGCTTTCTTT. It codes for CASSFSQVYNEAFF.